This entry concerns a single TCR beta chain. Its target is unknown. Every CD8+ subset sample held some 300,000 flow-sorted cells, done in triplicate. Those CD8+ T cells considered naive were CD45RO-CCR7+CD27+CD95-. The authors made the TRB cDNA libraries by 5' RACE using UMI labels. TCRdb reprocessed the 5' RACE reads and stores each CDR3 protein as one record, lacking DNA. The sample yields more than 75,000 distinct CDR3 sequences, of which the top ten take up approximately 0.6%. This specimen comes from a study of CXCR3-negative and CXCR3-positive naive CD8 T cells. For the study at large: A total of about 135 million TRB reads was generated, with about 1.5 +/- 0.3 million per library. Whole-study findings and limits: Compared with CXCR3-negative naive cells, CXCR3-positive naive cells showed more hydrophobic TRB CDR3s. Naive CXCR3-negative cells resembled naive CXCR3-positive cells in TRBV-TRBJ usage; memory cells differed.

CDR3 length equals 15 residues. CDR1 is MNHEY, CDR2 SVGEGT, per germline. The sequence derives from a human donor in good health. Some clones in this sample may be carry-over from other donors' samples. Material: naive CXCR3+ CD8+ T cells from blood. As for subset: CD45RO-CCR7+CD27+CD95- naive CD8+ T cells expressing CXCR3 (TNR3+). The chain uses TRBV6-2 or TRBV6-3 and TRBJ2-5; the TCRdb D gene call, TRBD1, has no DNA to confirm it. The CDR3 is CASSPGTARVETQYF.